The 4 T cell receptor beta chains listed next were all sequenced from one sample in a study of beta chain features in type 1 diabetes. Study-level points and caveats: The study found moderately but significantly shorter TCRB CDR3s in all four CD4+ subsets of Type 1 diabetes patients.

The study reverse transcribed the entire isolated RNA, so it sequenced expressed TCRB transcripts. TCRdb keeps only in-frame clones here, not all; method: immunoSEQ multiplex PCR. The sample holds more than 300,000 clones; 8.5% to 10% are singletons and the top ten take around 0.66%. No antigen has been identified for these receptors. Sequenced input: central memory CD4+ T cells from blood. These receptors came from a man aged 25 to 40 with type 1 diabetes.

This clone occurred a few times. This chain uses TRBV4-1 with TRBJ1-4, with D hard to call. The CDR3 runs to 16 residues. Germline V gene lookup returns CDR1 MGHRA and CDR2 YSYEKL. The V gene lost 1 base and the J gene lost 4 bases, with 13 bases spanning the gap. The chain's CDR3 is CASSQGNAGFNEKLFF. The CDR3 nucleotides read TGCGCCAGCAGCCAAGGGAATGCGGGATTTAATGAAAAACTGTTTTTT.

The chain carries TRBV5-1 and TRBJ1-1, with D uncertain. The V end lost 4 bases, the J end lost 4 bases, and 17 bases lay between the germline ends. The germline V gene encodes CDR1 SGHRS and CDR2 YFSETQ. CDR3 length: 15 residues. The CDR3 sequence is CASSPRAGVITEAFF. Written as DNA, the CDR3 is TGCGCCAGCAGCCCCCGAGCGGGTGTCATCACTGAAGCTTTCTTT.

The chain combines TRBV28 with TRBJ1-2; D ambiguous. V gave up 3 bases and J gave up 5 bases, with 1 base separating them. Germline CDR1 MDHEN, CDR2 SYDVKM. This CDR3 is built from 10 residues. The CDR3 region has the DNA TGTGCCAGCAGTTTTTATGGCTACACCTTC. Translation: CASSFYGYTF.

This clone was recorded a few times. The V gene is TRBV18, the J gene TRBJ2-1; 11 nucleotides agree with TRBD2. The V gene end was trimmed by 4 bases and the J gene end by 5 bases; junction bases not matched to a gene: 4. The CDR3 length is 15 residues. The V gene's germline CDR1 is KGHSH and CDR2 LQKENI. The CDR3 loop reads CASSLTSGSDNEQFF. In DNA, the CDR3 is TGTGCCAGCTCACTAACTAGCGGGAGTGACAATGAGCAGTTCTTC.